This TCR beta chain was captured in a study of CD8 T cell repertoires and HIV-1 epitope variants. Germline CDR1 and CDR2: MNHEY and SVGAGI. The CDR3 contains 14 residues. The trim removed 6 bases at V and 4 bases at J, leaving 8 bases unmatched. Assay used: immunoSEQ multiplex PCR; TCRdb lists only in-frame clones, some missing. The sample lists under 100,000 clones, roughly four fifths occurring once. This receptor was identified in a male donor with HIV. The sample comprised uncultured baseline CD8+ T cells from peripheral blood mononuclear cells (PBMCs). The V call is TRBV6-5, the J call TRBJ1-1; TRBD1 matches 7 bases. The CDR3 DNA is TGTGCCAGCAGCACAGGGGTTTTGAGCACTGAAGCTTTCTTT. It is translated as CASSTGVLSTEAFF.